This T cell receptor beta chain was documented in a study of cytomegalovirus exposure and HLA in healthy donors (dated by TCRdb to the late 2010s). Study-wide context: A later analysis indicated that the roughly 130 validation repertoires were generated on the platform also employed for the 600 to 750 repertoires of the first cohort. The study aimed to test whether cataloging public T cell receptors could reveal signatures of past pathogen exposure. In addition to the first cohort of around 670 subjects, a separate validation cohort of approximately 110 different subjects was used. The study combined high-throughput TCR immunosequencing, statistical association of individual TCRs with disease status, and machine learning to predict cytomegalovirus infection status. Broader findings and caveats from the paper: Cytomegalovirus status was reported to be diagnosed by the classifier with high specificity and sensitivity in both the original and validation cohorts. A later analysis had no HLA typing for the validation cohort, so co-occurrence there was scored across all 110 or so repertoires. A total of 150 to 200 TCR beta chains were listed by the study as associated with cytomegalovirus. Across donors, most TCR sequences were observed very rarely, whereas some public TCRs were present in many individuals. A later analysis found that TCRs clustered in the first cohort also tended to co-occur in the roughly 120 validation repertoires, with more than 90% of cluster scores above 0. The authors suggested that the approach could potentially be generalized to other disease states and immunological phenotypes. In vitro tests confirmed that a few of the cytomegalovirus-associated TCR beta chains recognize cytomegalovirus antigens.

Separate from the approximately 670-subject first cohort, the validation cohort of 95 to 150 subjects was the group to which the donors belonged. In regard to this clone: It has no known antigen specificity. Base qualities are missing; no much larger clone stands one base away.

Receptor amplification or capture employed the immunoSEQ multiplex PCR assay. In the authors' own workflow: A statistical classification framework was built for diagnosing cytomegalovirus status from the catalog of TCR beta chain sequences. The table comes from immuneACCESS by way of TCRdb, which keeps in-frame sequences with V and J called. Part of the clones is missing from these tables; in studies checked, under half for an unresolved V gene and the rest for unknown reasons. That table furnishes V, J and clone size, whereas the DNA furnished D and trimming. A total of roughly 330,000 clones appear in this sample, roughly 87% of them only once. Over 1% of the sample is taken by the ten largest. CDR1 and CDR2, per the germline V gene (reference sequence), are MNHNY and SVGAGI. The CDR3 spans 15 residues, from the cysteine through the phenylalanine. The retained sequence is limited to the CDR3, 45 bases, with the frame set at the first base. V ends up 6 bases short and J 8 bases short, with an unmatched junction base count of 8.

The clonotype originates from a woman in her thirties in good health and CMV-seropositive. This chain joins TRBV6-6 to TRBJ2-1; 12 bases in the middle match TRBD2. Material: PBMCs. The DNA reads TGTGCCAGCAGCCGAAAGACTAGCGGGAGCGATGAGCAGTTCTTC. Its protein is CASSRKTSGSDEQFF.